Given below is one T cell receptor beta chain in context. The antigen remains unidentified. The time point here: week 47, end of study. Doses comprised 300 ug of mutant IDH1 20-mer peptide each, plus topical imiquimod. Patients were given eight vaccinations, scheduled in weeks 1, 3, 5, 7, 11, 15, 19 and 23. TCRdb's copy holds only in-frame clones and misses some; the assay was immunoSEQ multiplex PCR. The repertoire holds roughly 86,000 clones, approximately 78% seen once, with 5.2% in the top ten. The record originates from a study of a mutant IDH1 vaccine in newly diagnosed glioma. Whole-study context: Initiation of the vaccine course occurred 4-6 weeks after radiotherapy alone, or alongside temozolomide cycles. V12 came at week 35, V13 at week 47. Earlier treatment was radiotherapy, temozolomide, or both, with most getting both.

Trimming took off 4 bases at V and 2 bases at J, with 12 bases between the two ends. This CDR3 is built from 15 residues. The germline CDR1 and CDR2 sequences are SGDLS and YYNGEE. The sequencing used PBMCs, collected from a glioma patient whose treatment included an IDH1 peptide vaccine. This receptor was identified in a man in his forties with glioma. This chain links TRBV9 with TRBJ1-4, with TRBD1 as a possible D gene (5 bases). DNA for the CDR3: TGTGCCAGCAGCCTGTGGGGCAGCACTAATGAAAAACTGTTTTTT. It is translated as CASSLWGSTNEKLFF. The whole variable domain, remainder taken from reference TRBV9 and TRBJ1-4, is DSGVTQTPKHLITATGQRVTLRCSPRSGDLSVYWYQQSLDQGLQFLIQYYNGEERAKGNILERFSAQQFPDLHSELNLSSLELGDSALYFCASSLWGSTNEKLFFGSGTQLSVL.